Listed below are T cell receptor beta chains from one sample, sequenced in a study of blood T cell repertoires in COVID-19. Profiling relied on immunoSEQ multiplex PCR, and the TCRdb table lists in-frame clones only, not all of them. The table includes 150,000 to 200,000 clones, around four fifths detected once. Material for sequencing was peripheral blood. The receptors come from a man aged 65 to 79 who had recovered from COVID-19. The CDR3 runs from the conserved cysteine through the conserved F or W. A D gene is named only where the DNA matches it firmly. The size entry is marked missing in some rows and otherwise reads once, few, many or a size class.

j_gene,d_gene,len,abundance,v_gene,CDR3nt,CDR3aa
TRBJ2-7,TRBD1,14,-,TRBV2,TGTGCCAGCAGTGAACGACAGGGGTTCAACGAGCAGTACTTC,CASSERQGFNEQYF
TRBJ2-1,-,15,-,TRBV7-9,TGTGCCAGCAGCTTGAGAGGGAACTCCTACAATGAGCAGTTCTTC,CASSLRGNSYNEQFF
TRBJ1-4,-,16,-,TRBV28,TGTGCCAGCAGTTTGACAGGAGGCGGGGGTAATGAAAAACTGTTTTTT,CASSLTGGGGNEKLFF
TRBJ2-2,TRBD1,16,once,TRBV25-1,TGTGCCAGCGGGAACTACAGGGGGCGAGGCACCGGGGAGCTGTTTTTT,CASGNYRGRGTGELFF
TRBJ1-1,TRBD1,14,-,TRBV18,TGTGCCAGCTCACCGGGACAGACCAACACTGAAGCTTTCTTT,CASSPGQTNTEAFF
TRBJ1-5,TRBD1,18,-,TRBV6-2/TRBV6-3,TGTGCCAGCAGTTACCGGGACAGGGGGGTTGAGAGCAATCAGCCCCAGCATTTT,CASSYRDRGVESNQPQHF
TRBJ2-5,-,12,once,TRBV5-1,TGCGCCAGCTCCCGGGGCCAAGAGACCCAGTACTTC,CASSRGQETQYF
TRBJ2-3,-,11,-,TRBV6-2/TRBV6-3,TGTGCCAGCAGTCCCAGTACTACGCAGTATTTT,CASSPSTTQYF
TRBJ2-3,TRBD2,16,-,TRBV6-5,TGTGCCAGCAGTTTAGGACTAGCGGGAGGAGTAGATACGCAGTATTTT,CASSLGLAGGVDTQYF
TRBJ2-6,TRBD1,18,-,TRBV7-9,TGTGCCAGCAGTGAAAGGACAGGGGAAAACTCTGGGGCCAACGTCCTGACTTTC,CASSERTGENSGANVLTF
TRBJ2-1,-,16,-,TRBV5-5,TGTGCCAGCAGCGAAGGAGAAATCCGATTCTACAATGAGCAGTTCTTC,CASSEGEIRFYNEQFF
TRBJ2-7,TRBD1,13,-,TRBV7-2,TGTGCCAGCAGCCGACAGGGATCGGGCGAGCAGTACTTC,CASSRQGSGEQYF
TRBJ2-1,TRBD1,14,-,TRBV27,TGTGCCAGCAGTTTATTGGGACAGGGAAGTGAGCAGTTCTTC,CASSLLGQGSEQFF
TRBJ2-5,-,15,few,TRBV4-1,TGCGCCAGCAGCCAAGATTGGCCGGGAGTGGAGACCCAGTACTTC,CASSQDWPGVETQYF
TRBJ1-5,-,13,-,TRBV12-3/TRBV12-4,TGTGCCAGCAGTTTAATCGGAGACCAGCCCCAGCATTTT,CASSLIGDQPQHF
TRBJ2-7,TRBD2,16,-,TRBV7-2,TGTGCCAGCAGCTACGGGACTAGCGGAGCCCACTACGAGCAGTACTTC,CASSYGTSGAHYEQYF
TRBJ2-1,TRBD2,17,-,TRBV5-5,TGTGCCAGCAGCTTGGGACCGCCGGGACTAGGATCCAATGAGCAGTTCTTC,CASSLGPPGLGSNEQFF
TRBJ1-2,-,16,-,TRBV5-4,TGTGCCAGCAGCCCGGAGGGCAATCCCCGCCGTGATGGCTACACCTTC,CASSPEGNPRRDGYTF
TRBJ2-6,-,15,once,TRBV7-2,TGTGCCAGCAGCTCTCAGGGTCCCGGGGCCAACGTCCTGACTTTC,CASSSQGPGANVLTF
TRBJ1-5,-,15,-,TRBV28,TGTGCCAGCAGTCGTACAGGTATTAGCAATCAGCCCCAGCATTTT,CASSRTGISNQPQHF
TRBJ2-6,-,15,few,TRBV9,TGTGCCAGCAGCGTAGCGTACTCTGGGGCCAACGTCCTGACTTTC,CASSVAYSGANVLTF
TRBJ1-5,TRBD1,13,-,TRBV28,TGTGCCAGCAGCACAGGGGTGAATCAGCCCCAGCATTTT,CASSTGVNQPQHF
TRBJ2-1,-,15,-,TRBV2,TGTGCCAGCACCTCCACTCCCCAGGCCTACAATGAGCAGTTCTTC,CASTSTPQAYNEQFF
TRBJ2-2,-,14,-,TRBV6-5,TGTGCCAGCAGTCGGGGGTGGACGGACGGGGAGCTGTTTTTT,CASSRGWTDGELFF
TRBJ2-2,TRBD1,16,-,TRBV30,TGTGCCTGGAGTGTACGCGGACAGGCAAACACCGGGGAGCTGTTTTTT,CAWSVRGQANTGELFF
TRBJ1-2,TRBD1,12,-,TRBV7-8,TGTGCCAGCAGCCAACAGGGGTATGGCTACACCTTC,CASSQQGYGYTF
TRBJ2-7,-,13,-,TRBV30,TGTGCCTGGAGTGTTTCACGGTCTTACGAGCAGTACTTC,CAWSVSRSYEQYF
TRBJ2-7,TRBD1,14,-,TRBV7-9,TGTGCCAGCAGCGATGGACAGGGCCTTTACGAGCAGTACTTC,CASSDGQGLYEQYF
TRBJ2-1,-,14,-,TRBV2,TGTGCCAGCAGTGCGCGGGTCGGGGACAATGAGCAGTTCTTC,CASSARVGDNEQFF
TRBJ2-6,-,17,-,TRBV2,TGTGCCAGCAGTCCACTGGCCCCGAGGACTGGGGCCAACGTCCTGACTTTC,CASSPLAPRTGANVLTF